The next 5 T cell receptor beta chains were all read from a single sample in a study of OX40 agonist ivuxolimab in advanced cancers. Libraries were prepared by immunoSEQ multiplex PCR; TCRdb keeps only in-frame clonotypes and omits some of them. The sample yields 57,000 or so clones, 80% to 90% seen once. The sequencing used CD4+ or CD8+ T cells sorted from blood, collected in a trial of the OX40 agonist ivuxolimab. The receptors shown here come from an adult with an advanced solid tumor such as melanoma, head and neck, liver or kidney cancer.

This chain connects TRBV21-1 to TRBJ2-5; the tabulated D call, TRBD1, remains unverified against the DNA. TRBV21-1 is deemed a pseudogene. This CDR3 is 19 amino acids long. CDR3 loop: CASSKTRDSSTGRQETQYF. As DNA, the CDR3 is TGTGCCAGCAGCAAAACAAGGGACAGCTCAACTGGTAGGCAAGAGACCCAGTACTTC.

This clone was observed a single time. This chain joins TRBV2 and TRBJ1-2, with a tentative D call TRBD1 (5 bases). CDR1 SNHLY and CDR2 FYNNEI come from the germline V gene. With 6 bases removed from V and 3 bases from J, the gap between germline ends came to 14 bases. There are 14 residues in the CDR3. CDR3 coding DNA: TGTGCCAGCAGCGTACCTAGGGGACACTATGGCTACACCTTC. This translates into CASSVPRGHYGYTF.

Here the CDR3 reads CASSPGLRGYTF. The CDR3 nucleotides are TGTGCCAGCAGCCCGGGCCTGCGGGGCTACACCTTC. The V call is TRBV7-2, the J call TRBJ1-2; D uncertain. The ends were cut back, 5 bases at V and 8 bases at J, with 12 bases in the middle. The CDR3 runs 12 residues. From germline, CDR1 is SGHTA and CDR2 FQGNSA. The variable domain in full, with the rest retrieved from reference TRBV7-2 and TRBJ1-2, is GAGVSQSPSNKVTEKGKDVELRCDPISGHTALYWYRQSLGQGLEFLIYFQGNSAPDKSGLPSDRFSAERTGGSVSTLTIQRTQQEDSAVYLCASSPGLRGYTFGSGTRLTVV.

The chain links TRBV2 to TRBJ1-2, with D possibly TRBD1 on 5 matching bases. V was shortened by 6 bases and J by 5 bases, with 19 bases between the two germline ends. Germline CDR1 and CDR2: SNHLY and FYNNEI. The CDR3 contains 15 residues. This CDR3 is CASSPTGTGIYGYTF. The CDR3 DNA is TGTGCCAGCAGCCCCACCGGGACGGGTATTTATGGCTACACCTTC. Using reference TRBV2 and TRBJ1-2 for the parts outside the CDR3, the full variable domain is EPEVTQTPSHQVTQMGQEVILRCVPISNHLYFYWYRQILGQKVEFLVSFYNNEISEKSEIFDDQFSVERPDGSNFTLKIRSTKLEDSAMYFCASSPTGTGIYGYTFGSGTRLTVV.

The chain uses TRBV5-1 and TRBJ2-7; D not certain. Trimming removed 4 bases at V and 5 bases at J, with 16 bases between. The germline V gene has CDR1 SGHRS and CDR2 YFSETQ. The CDR3 covers 14 residues. The CDR3 bases are TGCGCCAGCAGCCTCCAAATGGCCCCGGACGAGCAGTACTTC. Its translation is CASSLQMAPDEQYF.